These 26 T cell receptor beta chains originate from one sample sequenced in a study. TCRdb independently ran MiXCR on the RT-PCR reads; one entry per CDR3 protein. This table holds about 680,000 distinct CDR3 sequences, 14% found once. The sample was memory CD4+ T cells from blood. These receptors all come from a female donor in good health, serving as a healthy control.

This clonotype has just a few counts. J is TRBJ2-3 and V is TRBV10-3; D not certain. CDR1 ENHRY and CDR2 SYGVKD come from the germline V gene. Deletions cut 0 bases from V and 0 bases from J, with 7 bases between. The CDR3 contains 15 residues. In DNA, the CDR3 is TGTGCCATCAGTGAGTCAGTAACTAGCACAGATACGCAGTATTTT. Translation gives CAISESVTSTDTQYF.

The J gene is TRBJ1-4, the V gene TRBV12-3 or TRBV12-4; D is perhaps TRBD1 (5 bases). The V end was cut by 3 bases, the J end by 4 bases, with 9 bases between. This CDR3 spans 14 amino acids. CDR3 DNA sequence: TGTGCCAGCAGTTTCCAGGGAAATAATGAAAAACTGTTTTTT. Translated: CASSFQGNNEKLFF.

This chain uses TRBV20-1 with TRBJ2-7; D might be TRBD2 (5 bases). Trimming cost V 3 bases and J 6 bases, with 18 bases left between them. The CDR3 contains 14 residues. Germline values: CDR1 DFQATT, CDR2 SNEGSKA (reference sequence). This chain's CDR3 is CSARDPSLASEQYF. CDR3 in DNA: TGCAGTGCTAGGGATCCCAGTCTAGCAAGCGAGCAGTACTTC.

This chain connects TRBV30 to TRBJ2-7, with TRBD2 as a possible D gene (6 bases). Per germline, CDR1 GTSNPN and CDR2 SVGIG (reference sequence). The V end was cut by 2 bases, the J end by 0 bases, with 11 bases between. The CDR3 loop spans 14 amino acids. Here the CDR3 reads CAWSRGGSSYEQYF. Here the CDR3 DNA reads TGTGCCTGGAGTCGGGGAGGTAGCTCCTACGAGCAGTACTTC.

This clonotype appeared a few times. The chain combines TRBV5-1 with TRBJ1-1; D call uncertain. Trimming left V 0 bases short and J 8 bases short, with 17 bases between. Per the germline V gene, CDR1 is SGHRS and CDR2 is YFSETQ. The CDR3 runs to 15 residues. Written as DNA, the CDR3 is TGCGCCAGCAGCTTGGATGTCGTACGGGAAGCCGAAGCTTTCTTT. Protein product: CASSLDVVREAEAFF.

V usage is TRBV7-8 and J usage is TRBJ1-1; the D gene is possibly TRBD1 (5 bases). Trimming pared 1 base from V and 4 bases from J, leaving 13 bases between. Germline V gives CDR1 SGHVS, CDR2 FQNEAQ. CDR3 length equals 15 residues. The CDR3, as DNA: TGTGCCAGCAGCTTAGGCGGGACCGTGAGCACTGAAGCTTTCTTT. The encoded protein is CASSLGGTVSTEAFF. The variable domain in full, completed from reference TRBV7-8 and TRBJ1-1, reads GAGVSQSPRYKVAKRGQDVALRCDPISGHVSLFWYQQALGQGPEFLTYFQNEAQLDKSGLPSDRFFAERPEGSVSTLKIQRTQQEDSAVYLCASSLGGTVSTEAFFGQGTRLTVV.

This chain links TRBV20-1 with TRBJ2-1; the D is unclear. In germline, CDR1 is DFQATT, CDR2 SNEGSKA (reference sequence). The germline V and J ends were trimmed by 1 base and 0 bases, with 10 bases remaining between them. CDR3 size: 15 residues. CDR3: CSARVAVSSYNEQFF. CDR3 coding DNA: TGCAGTGCTAGAGTGGCAGTTAGCTCCTACAATGAGCAGTTCTTC.

The chain recombines TRBV5-6 with TRBJ2-3; 7 nucleotides align to TRBD2. With 6 bases clipped from V and 2 bases from J, the junction kept 9 bases outside the gene matches. CDR3 length: 15 residues. Germline loops: CDR1 SGHDT, CDR2 YYEEEE. This CDR3 reads CASTPGGWYTDTQYF. DNA of the CDR3: TGTGCCAGCACCCCGGGAGGCTGGTACACAGATACGCAGTATTTT.

Many counts were recorded for this clonotype. The J gene is TRBJ1-5, the V gene TRBV6-2 or TRBV6-3; D might be TRBD1 (5 bases). V was pared by 2 bases and J by 0 bases, with 14 bases between. Germline V gene sequence: CDR1 MNHEY, CDR2 SVGEGT. This CDR3 spans 17 amino acids. The CDR3 sequence: CASSYAGRGRSNQPQHF. As DNA, the CDR3 is TGTGCCAGCAGTTACGCAGGGCGCGGTCGTAGCAATCAGCCCCAGCATTTT.

Ten or more counts support this clonotype. The chain combines TRBV11-3 with TRBJ2-1, with TRBD2 matching over 7 bases. The CDR3 is made up of 14 amino acids. Germline CDR1 is SGHNT and CDR2 is YENEEA. With V trimmed by 2 bases and J by 8 bases, 6 bases remained unmatched. The CDR3 nucleotides read TGTGCCAGCAGCTTAAGTGGTGGGGGGGATGAGCAGTTCTTC. This translates into CASSLSGGGDEQFF. The full variable domain, completed using reference TRBV11-3 and TRBJ2-1, is EAGVVQSPRYKIIEKKQPVAFWCNPISGHNTLYWYLQNLGQGPELLIRYENEEAVDDSQLPKDRFSAERLKGVDSTLKIQPAELGDSAVYLCASSLSGGGDEQFFGPGTRLTVL.

This chain joins TRBV7-9 and TRBJ1-1; the D is unclear. Trimming cost V 7 bases and J 3 bases, with 6 bases left between them. CDR1 is SEHNR and CDR2 is FQNEAQ in the germline V gene (reference sequence). The CDR3 loop spans 11 amino acids. CDR3 protein: CASTEHTEAFF. The CDR3 coding sequence is TGTGCCAGCACCGAGCACACTGAAGCTTTCTTT.

This clonotype has just one count. The chain couples TRBV19 to TRBJ2-7, with D possibly being TRBD1 (6 bases). The CDR3 contains 14 residues. Germline V lookup: CDR1 LNHDA, CDR2 SQIVND (reference sequence). For the CDR3, the DNA is TGTGCTTCCGCCAGGGGTGGTTTCGACTACGAGCAGTACTTC. Protein product: CASARGGFDYEQYF.

This clonotype was counted ten times or more. The genes are TRBV4-3 and TRBJ2-7; D remains ambiguous. Trimming took off 1 base at V and 1 base at J, with 11 bases between the two ends. The germline V gene has CDR1 LGHNA and CDR2 YSLEER. The CDR3 extends over 15 amino acids. This CDR3 is CASSQGAQPSYEQYF. CDR3 sequence (DNA): TGCGCCAGCAGCCAAGGGGCGCAGCCTTCCTACGAGCAGTACTTC.

The chain links TRBV7-2 to TRBJ2-1, with TRBD2 identical over 13 bases. The length of the CDR3 is 18 residues. Trimming removed 0 bases from V and 6 bases from J; junction bases left unmatched: 8. Germline assignment: CDR1 SGHTA and CDR2 FQGNSA. This CDR3 reads CASSLASPGLAGLNEQFF. The CDR3 region has the DNA TGTGCCAGCAGCTTAGCCTCACCGGGACTAGCGGGGCTCAATGAGCAGTTCTTC.

In this sample, this clonotype turned up once. This chain joins TRBV5-5 and TRBJ1-1; D not certain. V lost 6 bases, J lost 0 bases, and 9 bases lay in between. Germline values: CDR1 SGHKS, CDR2 YYEKEE (reference sequence). The CDR3 is 13 amino acids. For the CDR3, the DNA is TGTGCCAGCACCCTAGGCATGAACACTGAAGCTTTCTTT. Translated, it gives CASTLGMNTEAFF. The full variable domain, completed using reference TRBV5-5 and TRBJ1-1, is DAGVTQSPTHLIKTRGQQVTLRCSPISGHKSVSWYQQVLGQGPQFIFQYYEKEERGRGNFPDRFSARQFPNYSSELNVNALLLGDSALYLCASTLGMNTEAFFGQGTRLTVV.

This clonotype was seen ten or more times. This chain connects TRBV7-2 to TRBJ2-5; TRBD2 agrees at 8 bases. J lost 5 bases, V lost 2 bases, and 4 bases had no gene match. The CDR3 spans 14 residues. In germline, CDR1 is SGHTA, CDR2 FQGNSA. CDR3 sequence (DNA): TGTGCCAGCAGCTTAACGGGAGGGAAGGAGACCCAGTACTTC. Translating gives CASSLTGGKETQYF.

The chain combines TRBV5-1 with TRBJ2-2; D possibly matches TRBD1 or TRBD2 (5 bases each). CDR1 SGHRS and CDR2 YFSETQ come from the germline V gene. Trimming shortened V by 4 bases and J by 8 bases, and 15 bases separated the two germline ends. The CDR3 covers 14 residues. CDR3 sequence (DNA): TGCGCCAGCAGCCCGGACACCTCGGGAGGGGAGCTGTTTTTT. Its translation: CASSPDTSGGELFF.

This clonotype was picked up many times. V is TRBV20-1 and J is TRBJ2-1, with D uncertain. Germline V gene lookup returns CDR1 DFQATT and CDR2 SNEGSKA (reference sequence). CDR3 length: 14 residues. V lost 5 bases, J lost 0 bases, and 11 bases lay in between. Here the CDR3 reads CSAFQVSSYNEQFF. CDR3 in DNA: TGCAGTGCTTTCCAGGTTAGCTCCTACAATGAGCAGTTCTTC.

In this sample, this clonotype turned up a few times. The chain links TRBV3-1 to TRBJ2-2; 11 nucleotides line up with TRBD2. This CDR3 spans 16 amino acids. Trimming at V came to 1 base and at J to 4 bases, leaving 2 bases not matched to a gene. Per the germline V gene, CDR1 is LGHDT and CDR2 is YNNKEL (reference sequence). The CDR3 sequence: CASSQGLAGITGELFF. The CDR3 DNA sequence: TGTGCCAGCAGCCAAGGACTAGCGGGAATCACCGGGGAGCTGTTTTTT.

The table lists this clonotype with many counts. The chain has TRBV15 and TRBJ2-5; 11 nucleotides line up with TRBD2. The CDR3 spans 18 residues. V shed 0 bases and J 4 bases; nucleotides not matched to a gene: 10. CDR1 is LNHNV, CDR2 YYDKDF, per germline (reference sequence). The CDR3 region has the DNA TGTGCCACCAGCAGAGAGACTAGCGGGATGGGGAGAGGAGAGACCCAGTACTTC. Its protein is CATSRETSGMGRGETQYF.

In this sample, this clonotype turned up many times. V usage is TRBV7-8 and J usage is TRBJ2-7, with a weak D call TRBD2 (6 bases). Germline CDR1 is SGHVS and CDR2 is FQNEAQ. Trimming took off 5 bases at V and 6 bases at J, with 17 bases between the two ends. CDR3 length: 14 amino acids. Here the CDR3 reads CASSPRRGLGEQYF. DNA for the CDR3: TGTGCCAGCAGCCCACGGCGGGGTCTCGGCGAGCAGTACTTC.

This clonotype has only a few counts. The rearrangement joins TRBV28 to TRBJ1-5; 7 bases are a match to TRBD1. V lost 7 bases and J lost 3; bases outside the gene matches: 6. This CDR3 comprises 14 residues. Germline V lookup: CDR1 MDHEN, CDR2 SYDVKM. In nucleotides, the CDR3 is TGTGCCAGCATCCGAACAGGGGCCAATCAGCCCCAGCATTTT. Translation gives CASIRTGANQPQHF.

The rearrangement links TRBV10-3 to TRBJ1-1; maybe TRBD1 (5 bases). Deletions cut 3 bases from V and 5 bases from J, with 16 bases between. Germline CDR1 ENHRY, CDR2 SYGVKD. The CDR3 consists of 15 residues. DNA of the CDR3: TGTGCCATCAGTGATAACGGGGGGGGTGAGACTGAAGCTTTCTTT. This codes for CAISDNGGGETEAFF.

The rearrangement links TRBV6-1 to TRBJ2-6, with TRBD1 identical over 7 bases. After removal of 7 bases from V and 2 bases from J, the junction contained 5 bases not matched to a gene. This CDR3 spans 15 amino acids. Per germline, CDR1 MNHNS and CDR2 SASEGT. As DNA, the CDR3 is TGTGCCAGCACCATAACAGGGGCTGGGGCCAACGTCCTGACTTTC. Protein sequence: CASTITGAGANVLTF.

This clonotype was observed at least ten times. The chain uses TRBV10-2 and TRBJ1-2, with D possibly matching TRBD1 (6 bases). Deletions cut 6 bases from V and 3 bases from J, with 11 bases between. This CDR3 has 13 residues. The germline V gene has CDR1 WSHSY and CDR2 SAAADI. The CDR3, as DNA: TGCGCCAGCAGCGCGGACAGTGACTATGGCTACACCTTC. Translating gives CASSADSDYGYTF.

This clonotype appeared a few times. The chain couples TRBV20-1 to TRBJ2-1; 8 bases map to TRBD1. J gave up 3 bases and V 7 bases, and 5 bases lay outside the gene matches. The CDR3 spans 13 residues. Germline V gene data show CDR1 as DFQATT and CDR2 as SNEGSKA (reference sequence). The CDR3 protein is CSGTGGYYNEQFF. The CDR3 DNA is TGCAGTGGTACAGGGGGATACTACAATGAGCAGTTCTTC.